This T cell receptor beta chain was profiled in a study of cytomegalovirus exposure and HLA in healthy donors. Use of 60 Vbeta and 13 Jbeta primers characterized the PCR. Assay used: immunoSEQ multiplex PCR; TCRdb lists only in-frame clones, some missing. The table records roughly 180,000 clones, 79% of them present only once. This clone was detected once. CDR1 and CDR2 (germline): MRHNA, SNTAGT. The CDR3 sequence is 18 residues long. The junction had 17 bases not matched to a gene; V was cut back by 9 bases and J by 1 base. V gene TRBV6-4 combines with J gene TRBJ2-3, with 9 bases lining up with TRBD2. This sequence was found in a girl between 10 and 17 years old in good health and CMV-seropositive. The sequenced material came from PBMCs. The CDR3: CARRSGGTSSLGTDTQYF. CDR3 DNA sequence: TGTGCCAGACGCAGCGGGGGGACCTCTAGCCTGGGCACAGATACGCAGTATTTT.